The text below deals with one T cell receptor beta chain. As processed by the authors: Amplifying reference gene primers gave estimates of nucleated cell counts. Assay used: immunoSEQ multiplex PCR; TCRdb lists only in-frame clones, some missing. V and J calls and clone size are copied from that table; D and trimming were computed from the DNA. This table holds 70,000 or so clones, about nine tenths found once. This record belongs to a study of blood T cell repertoires in COVID-19. Study-wide background: The samples span acute and convalescent COVID-19 from the United States, Italy and Spain. The cDNA or gDNA used as material had been derived from T cells, B-cell-depleted T cells, or PBMCs.

The CDR3 has 15 amino acids. V was pared by 4 bases and J by 3 bases, with 7 bases of the junction left unmatched. Germline CDR1 and CDR2: SGHRS and YFSETQ. This clonotype was sampled from a woman aged 18-29 years with acute or convalescent COVID-19. The V call is TRBV5-1, the J call TRBJ2-7; 10 bases line up with TRBD2. Source material: peripheral blood. Here the CDR3 reads CASSPGLAENYEQYF. CDR3 coding DNA: TGCGCCAGCAGCCCAGGACTAGCGGAGAACTACGAGCAGTACTTC.